This TCR beta chain stems from a study of blood T cell repertoires in COVID-19. In the study's own analysis: Researchers report that nucleated cell counts were estimated from reference gene primer amplification. Libraries were prepared by immunoSEQ multiplex PCR; TCRdb keeps only in-frame clonotypes and omits some of them. V and J calls and clone size are given by that table; D and trimming were obtained from the DNA. Of around 190,000 clones in the sample, more than 75% were seen once. The CDR3 totals 13 residues. Trimming removed 5 bases at V and 6 bases at J, with 13 bases between. Germline values: CDR1 MDHEN, CDR2 SYDVKM. This clone was seen only a few times.

The sample taken for sequencing was PBMCs or T cells enriched from blood (not recorded which). The chain couples TRBV28 to TRBJ1-2; D perhaps matches TRBD1 (5 bases). This receptor was identified in a woman between 45 and 60 years old with acute COVID-19. The CDR3 loop reads CASSIGWGDGYTF. CDR3 bases: TGTGCCAGCAGTATAGGGTGGGGGGATGGCTACACCTTC.